This T cell receptor (beta chain) was obtained from a study of blood T cell repertoires in COVID-19. In the study overall: Nucleic acid was either cDNA or gDNA, and it came from T cells, B-cell-depleted T cells, or PBMCs.

This CDR3 is 14 amino acids long. From germline, CDR1 is SNHLY and CDR2 FYNNEI. The V gene lost 4 bases and the J gene lost 4 bases, with 13 bases spanning the gap. Authors' data handling: Estimation of nucleated cell counts was performed using reference gene primer amplification. Libraries were prepared by immunoSEQ multiplex PCR; TCRdb keeps only in-frame clonotypes and omits some of them. V and J calls and clone size follow that table, whereas D and trimming were derived from the DNA. Of fewer than 450,000 clones listed, 88% are singletons. Participant reports of clinical history set cohort assignment. Recovered Cohort 3 donors showed two negative PCRs, clearance, or symptom resolution.

The rearrangement links TRBV2 to TRBJ1-1, with D uncertain. The specimen was PBMCs or T cells enriched from blood (not recorded which). The clonotype originates from a woman aged 18-29 years who had recovered from COVID-19. CDR3 coding DNA: TGTGCCAGCAGTGTGGGAGGGTGGGGCACTGAAGCTTTCTTT. It is translated as CASSVGGWGTEAFF.